These 30 T cell receptor beta chains originate from one sample sequenced in a study of blood T cell repertoires in COVID-19. Here immunoSEQ multiplex PCR was the method, and the copy in TCRdb shows in-frame clones only, minus some. The data show about 110,000 clones, with approximately 81% seen just once and 13% held by the top ten. Sequenced input: peripheral blood. These receptors came from a human donor in a cohort sampled during active COVID-19.

The genes are TRBV11-1 and TRBJ2-7; TRBD1 is a possible D gene (6 bases). Germline CDR1 is SGHAT and CDR2 is FQDESV (reference sequence). There are 15 residues in the CDR3. V was cut by 3 bases and J by 0 bases, with 12 bases left in between. DNA of the CDR3: TGTGCCAGCAGCTTTACAGGGCGAAGCTCCTACGAGCAGTACTTC. As protein: CASSFTGRSSYEQYF.

V is TRBV27 and J is TRBJ1-1; TRBD1 is a possible D gene (5 bases). V was pared by 2 bases and J by 0 bases, with 19 bases between. The V gene's germline CDR1 is MNHEY and CDR2 SMNVEV (reference sequence). The CDR3 is 18 amino acids. The CDR3 DNA sequence: TGTGCCAGCAGTTTAAGGAGGTGGGCGGGGCCAATGAACACTGAAGCTTTCTTT. Translated: CASSLRRWAGPMNTEAFF.

This chain uses TRBV9 with TRBJ1-2, with 7 nucleotides matching TRBD1. The CDR3 has 21 amino acids. Germline CDR1 and CDR2: SGDLS and YYNGEE. Trimming took 3 bases from V and 1 from J; bases not matched to a gene: 24. The CDR3 coding sequence is TGTGCCAGCAGCGAGGAGGGAGTAATATCGGGACAGCAGAATTTTAACTATGGCTACACCTTC. It is translated as CASSEEGVISGQQNFNYGYTF.

The genes are TRBV28 and TRBJ1-2, with no clear D. CDR1 MDHEN and CDR2 SYDVKM come from the germline V gene. Trimming pared 7 bases from V and 7 bases from J, leaving 16 bases between. The CDR3 contains 13 residues. CDR3 DNA sequence: TGTGCCAGCACCCTTCAGGTCATGCGTGGCTACACCTTC. This gives the protein CASTLQVMRGYTF.

This chain links TRBV12-5 with TRBJ2-1; 11 bases are a match to TRBD2. CDR1 and CDR2 from the germline V gene are LGHNT and FRNRAP. The CDR3 is 19 residues long. The ends lost 0 bases at V and 10 bases at J; junction bases unmatched: 17. The CDR3 loop is CASGLVPFASGGPSDEQFF. Here the CDR3 DNA reads TGTGCTAGTGGTTTGGTACCTTTCGCTAGCGGGGGGCCGTCCGACGAGCAGTTCTTC.

The chain employs TRBV25-1 and TRBJ1-6, with D tentatively TRBD1 (6 bases). This CDR3 is built from 14 residues. CDR1 is MGHDK and CDR2 is SYGVNS in the germline V gene. Trimming took 4 bases from V and 3 from J, leaving 7 bases between them. CDR3 DNA sequence: TGTGCCAGCAGTGCGGGACACTATAATTCACCCCTCCACTTT. It yields the protein CASSAGHYNSPLHF.

The chain combines TRBV6-5 with TRBJ2-7; tentatively, D is TRBD2 (6 bases). The CDR3 is 14 amino acids. Germline-derived CDR1 and CDR2 are MNHEY and SVGAGI. The germline V and J ends were trimmed by 5 bases and 8 bases, with 19 bases remaining between them. The CDR3 DNA sequence: TGTGCCAGCAGTCCCTTTGGGTTCGGAGGGCAGCAGTACTTC. Translating it yields CASSPFGFGGQQYF.

This clone was seen a single time. The rearrangement links TRBV5-3 to TRBJ2-7; 9 positions agree with TRBD1. TRBV5-3 is filed as an ORF, its function uncertain. Trimming cost V 0 bases and J 3 bases; bases outside gene matches: 7. There are 16 residues in the CDR3. The CDR3 DNA reads as TGTGCCAGAAGCTTGGTTGGGACAGGGAAATTCTACGAGCAGTACTTC. Amino acid sequence: CARSLVGTGKFYEQYF.

The chain has TRBV19 and TRBJ1-5, with 7 bases that match TRBD1. V shed 4 bases and J 7 bases; nucleotides not matched to a gene: 10. This CDR3 is built from 15 residues. Germline V gene sequence: CDR1 LNHDA, CDR2 SQIVND (reference sequence). CDR3 bases: TGTGCCAGTAGTACGAACAGGGGAATGGAACAGCCCCAGCATTTT. Amino acids: CASSTNRGMEQPQHF.

The rearrangement uses TRBV28 and TRBJ1-5; no clear D gene. V shed 6 bases and J shed 3 bases, with 9 bases lying between them. Per germline, CDR1 MDHEN and CDR2 SYDVKM. The CDR3 is 13 residues long. The CDR3 loop is CASREQPNQPQHF. CDR3 nucleotide sequence: TGTGCCAGCAGGGAACAGCCCAATCAGCCCCAGCATTTT.

This chain's CDR3 is CASSTGGQSSYEQYF. The CDR3 region has the DNA TGTGCCAGCAGTACCGGCGGACAGAGCTCCTACGAGCAGTACTTC. The V gene is TRBV6-5, the J gene TRBJ2-7, with a weak D call TRBD1 (6 bases). The V gene lost 5 bases and the J gene lost 0 bases, with 14 bases spanning the gap. Germline assignment: CDR1 MNHEY and CDR2 SVGAGI. This CDR3 spans 15 amino acids.

V gene TRBV3-1 (or the pseudogene TRBV3-2) combines with J gene TRBJ2-1; TRBD2 agrees at 8 bases. The CDR3 runs 14 residues. Losses at the gene ends were 5 bases for V and 5 bases for J; bases not matched to a gene: 5. Germline V CDR1 and CDR2: LGHDT, YNNKEL (reference sequence). The chain's CDR3 is CASSTSGGDNEQFF. DNA for the CDR3: TGTGCCAGCAGCACCTCCGGGGGGGACAATGAGCAGTTCTTC.

The chain joins TRBV2 to TRBJ1-2; tentative D call: TRBD1 (6 bases). V was trimmed by 4 bases and J by 2 bases, leaving 8 bases between them. CDR3 length: 13 amino acids. Germline V gene sequence: CDR1 SNHLY, CDR2 FYNNEI. CDR3 sequence (DNA): TGTGCCAGCAGTGGGGGGCGCAACTATGGCTACACCTTC. Translated, it gives CASSGGRNYGYTF. The variable domain in full, with the rest retrieved from reference TRBV2 and TRBJ1-2, is EPEVTQTPSHQVTQMGQEVILRCVPISNHLYFYWYRQILGQKVEFLVSFYNNEISEKSEIFDDQFSVERPDGSNFTLKIRSTKLEDSAMYFCASSGGRNYGYTFGSGTRLTVV.

This clone appeared a single time. J is TRBJ2-4 and V is TRBV2; TRBD2 agrees at 8 bases. CDR3 length: 14 residues. V trimming: 3 bases; J trimming: 3 bases; junction bases outside the gene matches: 1. From germline, CDR1 is SNHLY and CDR2 FYNNEI. CDR3 sequence reads: CASSDSGGKNIQYF. The CDR3 nucleotides are TGTGCCAGCAGTGACAGCGGGGGCAAAAACATTCAGTACTTC.

The V gene is TRBV5-1, the J gene TRBJ2-5, with D possibly TRBD1 on 5 matching bases. Germline V gene data show CDR1 as SGHRS and CDR2 as YFSETQ. V shed 4 bases and J shed 4 bases, with 11 bases lying between them. This CDR3 spans 13 amino acids. The DNA for the CDR3 is TGCGCCAGCAGCCCCCTCCAGGGAGAGACCCAGTACTTC. Its protein product is CASSPLQGETQYF.

This clone has just a few counts. The V call is TRBV3-1 (or the pseudogene TRBV3-2), the J call TRBJ1-2; 9 bases match TRBD1. The germline gives CDR1 LGHDT, CDR2 YNNKEL (reference sequence). This CDR3 comprises 14 residues. Losses at the gene ends were 2 bases for V and 6 bases for J; bases not matched to a gene: 4. DNA of the CDR3: TGTGCCAGCAGCCAACAACAGGGGGCTGATGGCTACACCTTC. Amino acids: CASSQQQGADGYTF.

This chain connects TRBV6-2 or TRBV6-3 to TRBJ2-7; 10 positions match TRBD1. CDR3 size: 15 residues. V was pared by 6 bases and J by 4 bases, with 9 bases of the junction left unmatched. Germline CDR1 MNHEY, CDR2 SVGEGT. In DNA, the CDR3 is TGTGCCAGCAGCTTTGTGACAGGGGGCTCGTACGAGCAGTACTTC. Amino acids: CASSFVTGGSYEQYF.

This chain connects TRBV12-3 or TRBV12-4 to TRBJ1-4; D is undetermined. Trimming took 6 bases from V and 7 from J, leaving 9 bases between them. CDR3 length equals 12 residues. In DNA, the CDR3 is TGTGCCAGCAGCCGACAAGGTGAAAAACTGTTTTTT. The encoded protein is CASSRQGEKLFF.

The DNA for the CDR3 is TGTGCCAGCAACTGGGGCAGGGGTAATGAAAAACTGTTTTTT. Protein: CASNWGRGNEKLFF. The gene calls are TRBV2 and TRBJ1-4; a weak D match, TRBD1 (6 bases). Germline V gene data show CDR1 as SNHLY and CDR2 as FYNNEI. Between the trimmed V and J ends, which lost 7 bases and 4 bases, there was a span of 13 bases. CDR3 length equals 14 residues.

The chain couples TRBV23-1 to TRBJ1-5; 7 positions match TRBD1. TRBV23-1 is an ORF, and what it does is uncertain. V shed 7 bases, J shed 3 bases, and the junction held 6 bases outside the gene matches. The CDR3 is 14 residues long. The CDR3 is CASNRDRYNQPQHF. DNA of the CDR3: TGCGCCAGCAACCGGGACAGATACAATCAGCCCCAGCATTTT.

The count of this clone is one. The chain links TRBV7-2 to TRBJ2-1, with 7 bases fitting TRBD1. This CDR3 spans 13 amino acids. Trimming at V came to 3 bases and at J to 7 bases, leaving 3 bases not matched to a gene. Germline assignment: CDR1 SGHTA and CDR2 FQGNSA. The CDR3 region is CASSFARGNEQFF. CDR3 nucleotides: TGTGCCAGCAGCTTTGCCAGGGGGAATGAGCAGTTCTTC.

V usage is TRBV19 and J usage is TRBJ1-5; 7 bases are shared with TRBD1. The CDR3 contains 13 residues. V dropped 6 bases and J dropped 7; count of bases not matched to a gene: 6. The germline V gene has CDR1 LNHDA and CDR2 SQIVND (reference sequence). The CDR3 nucleotides read TGTGCCAGTAGGAGACAGGGAGACCAGCCCCAGCATTTT. Protein product: CASRRQGDQPQHF.

The gene calls are TRBV6-5 and TRBJ2-3; D is undetermined. Per germline, CDR1 MNHEY and CDR2 SVGAGI. The CDR3 runs 12 residues. V was pared by 7 bases and J by 2 bases, with 7 bases between. The CDR3 protein is CASNQNTDTQYF. In DNA form, the CDR3 reads TGTGCCAGCAACCAGAACACAGATACGCAGTATTTT.

This chain uses TRBV28 with TRBJ2-1; tentatively, D is TRBD1 (6 bases). This CDR3 spans 13 amino acids. Germline CDR1 reads MDHEN; CDR2 reads SYDVKM. Trimming removed 10 bases at V and 3 bases at J, with 13 bases between. CDR3 in DNA: TGTGCCATACAAACAGGGTTCTACAATGAGCAGTTCTTC. Translation: CAIQTGFYNEQFF.

This clone showed up just a few times. The chain couples TRBV2 to TRBJ1-5; 9 nucleotides agree with TRBD1. In germline, CDR1 is SNHLY, CDR2 FYNNEI. V shed 7 bases and J 7 bases; nucleotides not matched to a gene: 8. CDR3 size: 14 residues. CDR3 DNA sequence: TGTGCCAGCAACACAGGGGGCGCAGGACAGCCCCAGCATTTT. It is translated as CASNTGGAGQPQHF. The full variable domain, with the rest looked up from reference TRBV2 and TRBJ1-5, is EPEVTQTPSHQVTQMGQEVILRCVPISNHLYFYWYRQILGQKVEFLVSFYNNEISEKSEIFDDQFSVERPDGSNFTLKIRSTKLEDSAMYFCASNTGGAGQPQHFGDGTRLSIL.

The chain joins TRBV9 to TRBJ2-7, with 7 bases that match TRBD1. There are 15 residues in the CDR3. Germline CDR1 reads SGDLS; CDR2 reads YYNGEE. The J segment lost 0 bases and the V segment lost 0 bases, leaving 3 bases of the junction unmatched. CDR3 DNA sequence: TGTGCCAGCAGCGTAGCGGGACAGTCCTCCTACGAGCAGTACTTC. This codes for CASSVAGQSSYEQYF.

This clone was counted between two and nine times. The chain carries TRBV28 and TRBJ1-4; D uncertain. The CDR3 spans 16 residues. V was cut by 5 bases and J by 8 bases, with 21 bases left in between. The V gene's germline CDR1 is MDHEN and CDR2 SYDVKM. The CDR3 here is CASSLTGGRDEEKLFF. CDR3 sequence (DNA): TGTGCCAGCAGTCTAACCGGAGGGAGGGATGAGGAAAAACTGTTTTTT.

J is TRBJ2-7 and V is TRBV6-6; 11 bases match TRBD2. The CDR3 sequence is 15 residues long. V was clipped by 5 bases and J by 6 bases; unmatched bases: 9. Germline V lookup: CDR1 MNHNY, CDR2 SVGAGI (reference sequence). The CDR3 DNA sequence: TGTGCCAGCAGTCCGGCGGGTAGCGGGGGGGGCGAGCAGTACTTC. Translation: CASSPAGSGGGEQYF.

A single count supports this clone. The chain joins TRBV2 to TRBJ1-1, with TRBD1 identical over 8 bases. The CDR3 contains 14 residues. V gave up 6 bases and J gave up 5 bases; unmatched junction bases: 8. Germline V gives CDR1 SNHLY, CDR2 FYNNEI. The CDR3 here is CASSRQGLETEAFF. DNA of the CDR3: TGTGCCAGCAGCAGACAGGGGCTGGAGACTGAAGCTTTCTTT. Full variable domain (remainder filled in from reference TRBV2 and TRBJ1-1): EPEVTQTPSHQVTQMGQEVILRCVPISNHLYFYWYRQILGQKVEFLVSFYNNEISEKSEIFDDQFSVERPDGSNFTLKIRSTKLEDSAMYFCASSRQGLETEAFFGQGTRLTVV.

The sample holds one count of this clone. The chain has TRBV19 and TRBJ1-1; TRBD1 matches 7 bases. The CDR3 runs to 14 residues. Trimming took 2 bases from V and 5 from J; bases not matched to a gene: 5. Germline values: CDR1 LNHDA, CDR2 SQIVND (reference sequence). The CDR3 DNA is TGTGCCAGTAGTATACCGACAGGGTCGACTGAAGCTTTCTTT. As protein: CASSIPTGSTEAFF.